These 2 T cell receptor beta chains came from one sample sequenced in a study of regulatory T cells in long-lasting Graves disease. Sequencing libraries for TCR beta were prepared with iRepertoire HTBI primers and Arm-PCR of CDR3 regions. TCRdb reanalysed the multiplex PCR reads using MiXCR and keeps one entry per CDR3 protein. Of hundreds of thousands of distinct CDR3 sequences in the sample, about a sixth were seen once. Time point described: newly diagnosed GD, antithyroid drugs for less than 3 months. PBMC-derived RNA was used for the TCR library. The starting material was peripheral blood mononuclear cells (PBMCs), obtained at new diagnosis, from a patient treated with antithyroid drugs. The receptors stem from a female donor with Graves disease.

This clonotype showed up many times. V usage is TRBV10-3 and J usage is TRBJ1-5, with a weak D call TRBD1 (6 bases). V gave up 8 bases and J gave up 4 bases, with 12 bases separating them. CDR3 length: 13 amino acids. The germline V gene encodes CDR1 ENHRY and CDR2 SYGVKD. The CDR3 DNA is TGTGCCATCCAGCAGGGGCTAAATCAGCCCCAGCATTTT. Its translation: CAIQQGLNQPQHF.

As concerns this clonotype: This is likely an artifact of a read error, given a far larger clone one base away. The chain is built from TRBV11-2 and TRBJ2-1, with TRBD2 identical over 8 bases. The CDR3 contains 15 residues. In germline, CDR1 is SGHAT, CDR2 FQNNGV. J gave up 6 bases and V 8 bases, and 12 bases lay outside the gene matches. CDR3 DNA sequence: TGTGCCAGCTGCAGCGGTCAACGGGGGGGCAATGAGCAGTTCTTC. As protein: CASCSGQRGGNEQFF. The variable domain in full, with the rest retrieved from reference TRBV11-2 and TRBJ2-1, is EAGVAQSPRYKIIEKRQSVAFWCNPISGHATLYWYQQILGQGPKLLIQFQNNGVVDDSQLPKDRFSAERLKGVDSTLKIQPAKLEDSAVYLCASCSGQRGGNEQFFGPGTRLTVL.